This TCR beta chain was captured in a study of CD8 T cells in Susac syndrome (dated by TCRdb to about 2019). The study in broad terms: Among the Susac syndrome patients who were sequenced, clinically active disease was present in six and clinical remission was observed in fewer than 10. Susac syndrome patients were therapy-naive, on corticosteroids (some also receiving IVIg), or on IVIg alone at blood withdrawal. The study used repertoire sequencing to test whether antigen drove CD8+ T cell activation and differentiation in Susac syndrome. Broader findings and caveats from the paper: The TCR sequencing and HLA analysis was acknowledged to have included a relatively small number of individuals. In patients with Susac syndrome, the CD4+ T cell repertoire showed no detectable clonal expansion.

RNA was extracted using the RNeasy kit, and about 0.45 to 1 ug of the RNA was reverse transcribed with random hexamers. TCR beta CDR3 regions were amplified with the immunoSEQ multiplex PCR assay covering 54 Vbeta and 13 Jbeta segments. PCR amplification bias was corrected using a synthetic template baseline for primer optimization and computational correction. In the original analysis: Only productive sequences were kept, with reads annotated to V, D and J genes according to IMGT and analyzed in immunoSEQ Analyzer. To calculate clonality, Shannon entropy was normalized by log2 of the number of productive unique sequences and then subtracted from one. For each patient and control, public and private clones were evaluated among the 100 most prevalent clones. A clone was defined as Susac-specific if it was absent from the healthy and MS cohorts, from roughly 980 published viral clones and from other ImmuneACCESS disease sequences. The public sequencing data were trimmed at Q25 with fastp and processed into clonotypes with MiXCR by TCRdb, which kept only in-frame beta chains. Each record represents a unique CDR3 protein, reported with the most common genes and DNA among its rows. TCRdb, not the original authors, processed these V and J calls. Within this sample are 160,000 or so distinct CDR3 sequences, with approximately 95% of them counted one time only. The ten top clones hold around 0.15% of the sample.

The CDR3, cysteine through phenylalanine, is 14 amino acids long. The CDR3 DNA has 42 bases and is translated from base 1. V is reduced by 4 bases and J by 2 bases, leaving a spacing of 8 bases between them. CDR1 and CDR2 (SNHLY, FYNNEI) derive from the germline V gene. With regard to this clonotype: Its antigen target is currently unknown. No base quality information exists; no much larger clone differs at one position.

High-throughput TCR beta sequencing profiled peripheral blood CD8+ and CD4+ T cells from healthy donors, Susac syndrome patients and multiple sclerosis patients. Recently defined diagnostic criteria for definite or probable disease were met by the Susac syndrome patients. Bulk CD8+ and CD4+ T cells were purified by magnetic negative isolation, whereas CD8+ TEMRA cells were enriched by FACS. Blood was collected in EDTA tubes and processed within 24 hours, with PBMCs isolated through density gradient centrifugation. PBMCs destined for TCR sequencing were cryopreserved in liquid nitrogen and later thawed in a 37 °C water bath. The sorted or isolated CD4+, CD8+ and CD8+ TEMRA cells reached a purity of at least 90%.

Recombination linked TRBV2 to TRBJ2-2; no D segment can be confidently identified. Sequenced: CD4+ T cells from PBMCs. The origin of this receptor is a human donor with Susac syndrome. The CDR3 amino acid sequence is: CASSANGNTGELFF. At the DNA level, the sequence is TGTGCCAGCAGTGCCAACGGCAACACCGGGGAGCTGTTTTTT.